What follows are 9 T cell receptor beta chains derived from one specimen sequenced in a study of cytomegalovirus exposure and HLA in healthy donors. The PCR contained 60 Vbeta and 13 Jbeta primers. Here immunoSEQ multiplex PCR was the method, and the copy in TCRdb shows in-frame clones only, minus some. The sample has over 95,000 clones; 76% are singletons. The sample comprised PBMCs. The origin of the receptors is a woman aged 40 to 50 in good health and CMV-seropositive.

This clone appeared a single time. The chain employs TRBV4-2 and TRBJ1-1; D gene uncertain. Germline V gene data show CDR1 as LGHNA and CDR2 as YNFKEQ. Trimming took off 0 bases at V and 2 bases at J, with 10 bases between the two ends. The CDR3 sequence is 15 residues long. The DNA for the CDR3 is TGTGCCAGCAGCCAAGAGACCCGGGGAAACACTGAAGCTTTCTTT. Translation: CASSQETRGNTEAFF.

The V and J genes are TRBV12-5 and TRBJ1-5; 12 bases align to TRBD1. Germline CDR1 is LGHNT and CDR2 is FRNRAP. The V and J ends lost 0 bases and 6 bases, in that order; junction bases with no gene match: 3. The CDR3 loop spans 16 amino acids. For the CDR3, the DNA is TGTGCTAGTGGTTTGGTATTGGGACAGGGGGCTCAGCCCCAGCATTTT. It encodes CASGLVLGQGAQPQHF.

V usage is TRBV25-1 and J usage is TRBJ1-5; D possibly corresponds to TRBD1 (5 bases). This CDR3 comprises 13 residues. Trimming removed 4 bases at V and 7 bases at J, with 11 bases between. Looked up from germline, CDR1 is MGHDK and CDR2 is SYGVNS. The CDR3 sequence: CASSARVDQPQHF. CDR3 DNA sequence: TGTGCCAGCAGTGCCAGGGTCGACCAGCCCCAGCATTTT. The full variable domain, rest sourced from reference TRBV25-1 and TRBJ1-5, is EADIYQTPRYLVIGTGKKITLECSQTMGHDKMYWYQQDPGMELHLIHYSYGVNSTEKGDLSSESTVSRIRTEHFPLTLESARPSHTSQYLCASSARVDQPQHFGDGTRLSIL.

V usage is TRBV25-1 and J usage is TRBJ2-7; D might be TRBD1 (6 bases). The germline gives CDR1 MGHDK, CDR2 SYGVNS. V lost 2 bases and J lost 3, with 11 bases in between. The CDR3 covers 14 residues. As DNA, the CDR3 is TGTGCCAGCAGTGAACGGACAGAGCTCTACGAGCAGTACTTC. This codes for CASSERTELYEQYF.

V gene TRBV11-2 combines with J gene TRBJ2-3; the D is unclear. Germline assignment: CDR1 SGHAT and CDR2 FQNNGV. The CDR3 length is 15 residues. V gave up 4 bases and J gave up 2 bases, with 13 bases separating them. CDR3 DNA: TGTGCCAGCAGCTACCCCTTTGGCCCCACAGATACGCAGTATTTT. This sequence encodes CASSYPFGPTDTQYF.

This chain links TRBV6-5 with TRBJ2-7; D possibly corresponds to TRBD2 (7 bases). The CDR3 covers 12 residues. V was pared by 10 bases and J by 3 bases, with 13 bases between. CDR1 and CDR2 (germline): MNHEY, SVGAGI. In DNA, the CDR3 is TGTGCCACCTACGGGGGGCACTACGAGCAGTACTTC. Translated, it gives CATYGGHYEQYF.

A few counts support this clone. CDR3 sequence (DNA): TGTGCCAGCAGCCAGTCCGGGGGAGGACAGCCCCAGCATTTT. Residues: CASSQSGGGQPQHF. This sequence joins TRBV7-9 and TRBJ1-5; D might be TRBD1 (5 bases). V lost 5 bases, J lost 7 bases, and 15 bases lay in between. CDR1 and CDR2 from the germline V gene are SEHNR and FQNEAQ (reference sequence). There are 14 residues in the CDR3.

This sequence joins TRBV5-1 and TRBJ2-1, with TRBD2 identical over 9 bases. The CDR3 runs to 15 residues. The junction had 11 bases not matched to a gene; V was cut back by 5 bases and J by 8 bases. Germline V CDR1 and CDR2: SGHRS, YFSETQ. The CDR3: CASRPWAGGRDEQFF. The DNA for the CDR3 is TGCGCCAGCAGGCCCTGGGCGGGGGGGCGGGATGAGCAGTTCTTC.

The chain joins TRBV6-5 to TRBJ1-3; tentative D call: TRBD1 (6 bases). CDR1 is MNHEY, CDR2 SVGAGI, per germline. The CDR3 sequence is 14 residues long. Trimming pared 4 bases from V and 4 bases from J, leaving 11 bases between. The CDR3 nucleotides read TGTGCCAGCAGTTTTACAGGGTACGGAAACACCATATATTTT. It yields the protein CASSFTGYGNTIYF.